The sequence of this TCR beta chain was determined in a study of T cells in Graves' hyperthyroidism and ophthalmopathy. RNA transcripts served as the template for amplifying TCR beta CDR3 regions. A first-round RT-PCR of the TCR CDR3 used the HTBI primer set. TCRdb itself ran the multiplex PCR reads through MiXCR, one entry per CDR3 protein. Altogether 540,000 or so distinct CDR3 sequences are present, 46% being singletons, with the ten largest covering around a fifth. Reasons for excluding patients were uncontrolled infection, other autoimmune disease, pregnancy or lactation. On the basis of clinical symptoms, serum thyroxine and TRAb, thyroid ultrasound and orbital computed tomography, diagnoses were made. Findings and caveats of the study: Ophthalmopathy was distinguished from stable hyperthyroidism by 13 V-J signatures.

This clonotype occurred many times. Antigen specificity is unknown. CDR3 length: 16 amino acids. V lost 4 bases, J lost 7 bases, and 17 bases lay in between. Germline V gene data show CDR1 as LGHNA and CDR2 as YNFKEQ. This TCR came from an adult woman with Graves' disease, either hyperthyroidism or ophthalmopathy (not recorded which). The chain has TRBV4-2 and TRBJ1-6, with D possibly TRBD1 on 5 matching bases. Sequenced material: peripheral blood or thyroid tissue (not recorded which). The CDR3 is CASSRDLGPPNSPLHF. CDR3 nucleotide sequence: TGTGCCAGCAGCCGGGACCTCGGCCCACCCAATTCACCCCTCCACTTT.